This T cell receptor (beta chain) was found in a study of cytomegalovirus exposure and HLA in healthy donors. Findings of the study overall: Cytomegalovirus status was reportedly diagnosed by the classifier with high specificity and sensitivity.

CDR3 size: 20 residues. V gave up 4 bases and J gave up 6 bases; unmatched junction bases: 16. Germline V lookup: CDR1 SGHNT, CDR2 YYREEE (reference sequence). 13 Jbeta primers and 60 Vbeta primers were used for the PCR. TCRdb's copy holds only in-frame clones and misses some; the assay was immunoSEQ multiplex PCR. The sample carries 100,000 to 150,000 clones, roughly four fifths recorded once. Remarks on this clone: As yet, its antigen is unknown.

The sequencing sample was made of PBMCs. The genes are TRBV5-4 and TRBJ2-2; 15 bases line up with TRBD2. This TCR was recovered from a woman aged 40 to 50 in good health and CMV-seropositive. Written as DNA, the CDR3 is TGTGCCAGCAGCCCGGGGGGGACTAGCGGGAGGTGGTGGGCCGCCGGGGAGCTGTTTTTT. Protein: CASSPGGTSGRWWAAGELFF.